This T cell receptor (beta chain) was retrieved from a study of T cell changes during pregnancy in multiple sclerosis (dated by TCRdb to about 2019). For the wider study: The study looked at changes in the T cell repertoire across pregnancy in women with multiple sclerosis.

V gives up 2 bases and J gives up 5 bases, and the segment between their germline ends measures 13 bases. From the germline V gene (reference sequence), CDR1 is SGHKS and CDR2 is YYEKEE. From the cysteine up to the phenylalanine, the CDR3 has a length of 14 residues. The kept DNA is CDR3 alone, 42 bases in frame from the first base. Library preparation employed the immunoSEQ multiplex PCR assay. TCRdb mirrors the immuneACCESS table, restricted to in-frame sequences. Some clones are absent from its copies; in checked studies, under half trace to an unresolved V gene, and the reason for the others is unknown. Within this sample are about 68,000 clones, with 92% of them counted one time only. The ten largest clones represent around 1.3% of the sample. Note on this clone: This clone's antigen is unknown. No quality values exist for individual bases; no much larger clone is one base distant.

This TCR derives from a female donor in good health, enrolled as a control in a pregnancy study. Source: peripheral blood, taken in the second trimester of pregnancy. The chain is encoded by TRBV5-5 joined to TRBJ1-1, with no reliable assignment of the D segment. The CDR3: CASSFGGLSTEAFF. The nucleotide sequence reads as follows: TGTGCCAGCAGCTTCGGAGGGCTTAGTACTGAAGCTTTCTTT.